This T cell receptor beta chain derives from a study of cytomegalovirus exposure and HLA in healthy donors. The PCR used 60 Vbeta and 13 Jbeta primers. Only in-frame clones appear in the TCRdb table, and some are missing; sequencing was by immunoSEQ multiplex PCR. The sample contains about 180,000 clones, 80% to 85% of which appear only once. V was shortened by 0 bases and J by 5 bases, with 8 bases between the two germline ends. This CDR3 comprises 14 residues. Germline lookup yields CDR1 LGHNT and CDR2 FRNRAP. This sequence originates from a man aged 25-40 years in good health and CMV-seronegative. What was sequenced was PBMCs. This chain uses TRBV12-5 with TRBJ1-5; D is ambiguous. The chain's CDR3 is CASGLVTGDQPQHF. The CDR3, as DNA: TGTGCTAGTGGTTTGGTAACCGGGGATCAGCCCCAGCATTTT.